The 26 T cell receptor beta chains presented below share a single source sample, sequenced in a study of T cell repertoires in cytomegalovirus infection. Antigens of these TCRs are unknown. Each CDR3 protein gets one entry after TCRdb re-called the reads with MiXCR. The table has approximately 310,000 distinct CDR3 sequences, roughly 25% seen once. This material consisted of cultured PBMCs, taken from culture after CMV antigen stimulation. Receptors originate from a human donor in good health (CMV status not recorded). Some clones in this sample may be carry-over from other donors' samples.

The chain couples TRBV24-1 to TRBJ1-2, with no clear D. V lost 9 bases, J lost 4 bases, and 14 bases lay in between. This CDR3 contains 13 residues. Germline CDR1 is KGHDR and CDR2 is SFDVKD. The CDR3 region has the DNA TGTGCCACCTCGACCGGGGATGCCTATGGCTACACCTTC. This gives the protein CATSTGDAYGYTF.

The J gene is TRBJ2-7, the V gene TRBV20-1, with TRBD2 matching over 8 bases. Germline CDR1 and CDR2: DFQATT and SNEGSKA (reference sequence). V dropped 3 bases and J dropped 0; count of bases not matched to a gene: 13. The CDR3 extends over 17 amino acids. The DNA for the CDR3 is TGCAGTGCTAGGACCGATTCTAGCGGGTGGAGCTCCTACGAGCAGTACGTC. Translated, it gives CSARTDSSGWSSYEQYV.

This clonotype appeared many times. The V call is TRBV7-2, the J call TRBJ1-6; D not resolved. The CDR3 is 14 residues long. Trimming cost V 5 bases and J 7 bases, with 12 bases left between them. The germline gives CDR1 SGHTA, CDR2 FQGNSA. CDR3: CASSPHGENSPLHF. The CDR3 DNA follows: TGTGCCAGCAGCCCACATGGGGAGAATTCACCCCTCCACTTT.

The chain combines TRBV28 with TRBJ2-7; a possible D gene is TRBD2 (6 bases). This CDR3 has 13 amino acids. Germline V gives CDR1 MDHEN, CDR2 SYDVKM. V lost 5 bases and J lost 4, with 12 bases in between. The CDR3 DNA reads as TGTGCCAGCAGTACCCCGACTAGTTACGAGCAGTACTTC. It yields the protein CASSTPTSYEQYF.

On this clonotype: An end of the junction differs from the germline gene, which may be a read error. The chain recombines TRBV7-7 with TRBJ2-3; D possibly uses TRBD1 or TRBD2 (5 bases each). Germline values: CDR1 SSHAT, CDR2 FNYEAQ (reference sequence). The CDR3 is made up of 15 amino acids. The CDR3 here is CASSRLGDPTDTQYF. The CDR3 coding sequence is TGTGCTAGCAGCCGATTAGGGGACCCCACAGATACGCAGTATTTT.

This clonotype has only a few counts. The chain employs TRBV4-1 and TRBJ2-5; 9 bases are a match to TRBD2. Per the germline V gene, CDR1 is MGHRA and CDR2 is YSYEKL. This CDR3 has 17 residues. V lost 6 bases, J lost 4 bases, and 15 bases stayed unmatched. The CDR3 region is CASRKRGADGGRETQYF. The CDR3 nucleotides are TGCGCCAGCAGGAAGCGGGGGGCCGATGGGGGTAGAGAGACCCAGTACTTC.

Ten or more counts support this clonotype. The V call is TRBV12-3 or TRBV12-4, the J call TRBJ2-7; D possibly matches TRBD1 or TRBD2 (7 bases each). The CDR3 spans 14 residues. V lost 4 bases, J lost 4 bases, and 14 bases lay in between. The CDR3 is CASSWGGQRYEQYF. The CDR3 DNA reads as TGTGCCAGCAGTTGGGGGGGACAGAGGTACGAGCAGTACTTC.

In nucleotides, the CDR3 is TGTGCCAGTAAAGGACAGGAGACCTACGAGCAGTACTTC. Amino acids: CASKGQETYEQYF. V gene TRBV19 combines with J gene TRBJ2-7; TRBD1 matches at 7 bases. The CDR3 runs to 13 residues. Germline-derived CDR1 and CDR2 are LNHDA and SQIVND (reference sequence). The ends lost 7 bases at V and 2 bases at J; junction bases unmatched: 5.

On this clonotype: A much larger clone differs from this one at a single base, so this may be a read error. V is TRBV7-9 and J is TRBJ2-3, with 7 bases lining up with TRBD2. Germline V CDR1 and CDR2: SEHNR, FQNEAQ (reference sequence). The CDR3 has 15 residues. After removal of 5 bases from V and 4 bases from J, the junction contained 9 bases not matched to a gene. The chain's CDR3 is CASSPVRETPDTQYF. The CDR3 coding sequence is TGTGCCAGCAGCCCTGTGCGGGAGACCCCAGATACGCAGTATTTT.

The rearrangement links TRBV15 to TRBJ2-7, with a tentative D call TRBD1 (6 bases). Deletions cut 5 bases from V and 3 bases from J, with 17 bases between. Looked up from germline, CDR1 is LNHNV and CDR2 is YYDKDF (reference sequence). CDR3 length equals 15 residues. The CDR3 DNA sequence: TGTGCCACCAGCGGCCCGGGACACAACCTCTACGAGCAGTACTTC. Encoded protein: CATSGPGHNLYEQYF.

This chain connects TRBV10-3 to TRBJ1-6; D is uncertain. This CDR3 has 15 residues. From germline, CDR1 is ENHRY and CDR2 SYGVKD. With 6 bases removed from V and 1 base from J, the gap between germline ends came to 10 bases. The CDR3 region is CAIRSQASYNSPLHF. In nucleotides, the CDR3 is TGTGCCATCAGGTCTCAGGCATCCTATAATTCACCCCTCCACTTT.

At least ten counts were recorded for this clonotype. The chain is built from TRBV7-2 and TRBJ2-1; weak D call: TRBD2 (5 bases). The CDR3 runs to 15 residues. V lost 4 bases, J lost 1 base, and 11 bases lay in between. CDR1 and CDR2 (germline): SGHTA, FQGNSA. This CDR3 reads CASSSGLPSYNEQFF. The CDR3 DNA reads as TGTGCCAGCAGCTCCGGACTGCCGTCCTACAATGAGCAGTTCTTC.

The genes are TRBV7-3 and TRBJ2-2, with D hard to call. CDR1 is SGHTA and CDR2 is FQGTGA in the germline V gene. This CDR3 region has 13 residues. V shed 4 bases and J shed 5 bases, with 8 bases lying between them. The CDR3 is CASSSTLTGELFF. Written as DNA, the CDR3 is TGTGCCAGCAGCTCCACCCTTACCGGGGAGCTGTTTTTT.

The chain combines TRBV12-3 or TRBV12-4 with TRBJ2-3, with D perhaps matching TRBD1 (6 bases). V shed 8 bases and J shed 2 bases, with 14 bases lying between them. This CDR3 is 14 amino acids long. CDR3: CASLLGGSTDTQYF. The CDR3 DNA is TGTGCCAGCTTACTTGGGGGCTCCACAGATACGCAGTATTTT.

This clonotype was observed a handful of times. The chain recombines TRBV23-1 with TRBJ1-1; D unclear. TRBV23-1 counts as an open reading frame of uncertain function. The CDR3 runs to 10 residues. Trimming cost V 3 bases and J 8 bases, with 4 bases left between them. The CDR3 sequence: CASSHPEAFF. The DNA for the CDR3 is TGCGCCAGCAGTCACCCCGAAGCTTTCTTT.

This clonotype was detected ten times or more. This chain links TRBV15 with TRBJ2-7, with 10 bases aligning to TRBD1. This CDR3 region has 17 residues. The germline gives CDR1 LNHNV, CDR2 YYDKDF (reference sequence). The ends lost 5 bases at V and 6 bases at J; junction bases unmatched: 16. In DNA form, the CDR3 reads TGTGCCACCAGCGCCCGACAGGGGGCAATTAGCACGGGCGAGCAGTACGTC. Protein sequence: CATSARQGAISTGEQYV.

This rearrangement joins TRBV27 to TRBJ2-7; tentative D call: TRBD2 (5 bases). V lost 2 bases and J lost 2, with 13 bases in between. Germline CDR1 and CDR2: MNHEY and SMNVEV (reference sequence). This CDR3 has 15 residues. The CDR3 protein is CASSLKAGGTYEQYV. In nucleotides, the CDR3 is TGTGCCAGCAGTTTAAAGGCGGGCGGCACCTACGAGCAGTACGTC.

This chain connects TRBV7-3 to TRBJ2-5; the match to TRBD1 covers 9 bases. The germline V gene has CDR1 SGHTA and CDR2 FQGTGA. With V trimmed by 5 bases and J by 3 bases, 7 bases remained unmatched. The CDR3 consists of 15 residues. The CDR3 loop is CASSLNGQGKETQYF. DNA for the CDR3: TGTGCCAGCAGCCTAAATGGACAGGGGAAAGAGACCCAGTACTTC. Complete variable domain (other parts from reference TRBV7-3 and TRBJ2-5): GAGVSQTPSNKVTEKGKYVELRCDPISGHTALYWYRQSLGQGPEFLIYFQGTGAADDSGLPNDRFFAVRPEGSVSTLKIQRTERGDSAVYLCASSLNGQGKETQYFGPGTRLLVL.

The chain's CDR3 is CASSSPPRQGRGELFF. The CDR3 DNA reads TGTGCCAGCAGTTCTCCACCCAGACAGGGGAGAGGGGAGCTGTTTTTT. The genes are TRBV27 and TRBJ2-2; 8 nucleotides match TRBD1. The CDR3 loop spans 16 amino acids. The V gene's germline CDR1 is MNHEY and CDR2 SMNVEV (reference sequence). Germline trimming cut 4 bases from V and 8 bases from J; bases unmatched to any gene: 12.

This clonotype was found many times. J is TRBJ1-6 and V is TRBV7-2, with 9 bases matching TRBD1. V was clipped by 6 bases and J by 6 bases; unmatched bases: 6. CDR3 size: 15 residues. CDR1 is SGHTA, CDR2 FQGNSA, per germline. The CDR3 coding sequence is TGTGCCAGCAGACCCGGGGACAGGGCTAATTCACCCCTCCACTTT. Translated: CASRPGDRANSPLHF.

This CDR3 is CASTLGRGGETQYF. The CDR3 DNA is TGTGCCAGCACCCTGGGAAGGGGCGGGGAGACCCAGTACTTC. This sequence joins TRBV28 and TRBJ2-5; D possibly uses TRBD1 or TRBD2 (5 bases each). Trimming cost V 7 bases and J 5 bases, with 17 bases left between them. The CDR3 has 14 residues. CDR1 is MDHEN, CDR2 SYDVKM, per germline.

This clonotype was detected only a few times. The rearrangement joins TRBV6-8 to TRBJ1-3; TRBD1 matches 7 bases. Germline V gene sequence: CDR1 MNHGY, CDR2 SAAAGT. V shed 0 bases, J shed 0 bases, and the junction held 5 bases outside the gene matches. This CDR3 is built from 17 residues. The CDR3 sequence: CASSYSAGQLSGNTIYF. CDR3 sequence (DNA): TGTGCCAGCAGTTACTCCGCGGGACAGCTCTCTGGAAACACCATATATTTT.

The chain uses TRBV15 and TRBJ2-7; D gene ambiguous. Germline CDR1 LNHNV, CDR2 YYDKDF (reference sequence). The CDR3 runs 13 residues. V was shortened by 1 base and J by 2 bases, with 6 bases between the two germline ends. In DNA form, the CDR3 reads TGTGCCACCAGCAGAGGAGATCCCTACGAGCAGTACTTC. Encoded protein: CATSRGDPYEQYF.

In this sample, this clonotype turned up a few times. The rearrangement joins TRBV7-9 to TRBJ1-2; D possibly corresponds to TRBD1 (5 bases). The germline V and J ends were trimmed by 0 bases and 8 bases, with 13 bases remaining between them. Germline V lookup: CDR1 SEHNR, CDR2 FQNEAQ (reference sequence). This CDR3 spans 14 amino acids. The CDR3 sequence: CASSLAEGARGYTF. The CDR3 DNA reads TGTGCCAGCAGCTTAGCGGAAGGGGCGAGGGGCTACACCTTC.

The chain employs TRBV11-2 and TRBJ2-1; 8 bases are shared with TRBD2. Germline assignment: CDR1 SGHAT and CDR2 FQNNGV. V lost 3 bases, J lost 8 bases, and 15 bases stayed unmatched. This CDR3 has 17 amino acids. CDR3 residues: CASSFLLVGGRFDEQFF. The DNA for the CDR3 is TGTGCCAGCAGCTTTCTTCTCGTCGGCGGGAGGTTCGATGAGCAGTTCTTC.

The J gene is TRBJ2-2, the V gene TRBV30; D might be TRBD2 (7 bases). The CDR3 runs to 13 residues. Germline-derived CDR1 and CDR2 are GTSNPN and SVGIG (reference sequence). V dropped 3 bases and J dropped 5 bases, with 10 bases sitting between them. The CDR3 spells CAWSRGGTGELFF. The CDR3 region has the DNA TGTGCCTGGAGCAGGGGAGGGACCGGGGAGCTGTTTTTT.